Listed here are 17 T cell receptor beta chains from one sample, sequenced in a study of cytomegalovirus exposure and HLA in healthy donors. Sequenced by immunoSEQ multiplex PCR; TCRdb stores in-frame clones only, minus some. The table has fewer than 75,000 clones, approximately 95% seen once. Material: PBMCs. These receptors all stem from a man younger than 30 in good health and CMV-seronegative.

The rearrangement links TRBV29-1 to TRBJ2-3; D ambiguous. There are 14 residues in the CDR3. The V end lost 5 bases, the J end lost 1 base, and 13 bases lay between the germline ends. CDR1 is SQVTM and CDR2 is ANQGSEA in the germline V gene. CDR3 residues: CSVSRQSGTDTQYF. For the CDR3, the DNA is TGCAGCGTTTCTAGGCAGTCGGGCACAGATACGCAGTATTTT.

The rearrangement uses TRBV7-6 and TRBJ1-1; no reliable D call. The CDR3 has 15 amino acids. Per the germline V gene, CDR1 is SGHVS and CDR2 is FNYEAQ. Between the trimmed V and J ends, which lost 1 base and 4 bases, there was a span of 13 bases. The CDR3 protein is CASSLGSGLGTEAFF. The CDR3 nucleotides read TGTGCCAGCAGCTTAGGGTCGGGTCTCGGCACTGAAGCTTTCTTT.

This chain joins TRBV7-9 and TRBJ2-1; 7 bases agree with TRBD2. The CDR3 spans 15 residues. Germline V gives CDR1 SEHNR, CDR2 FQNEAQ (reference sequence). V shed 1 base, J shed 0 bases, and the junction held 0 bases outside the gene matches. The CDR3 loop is CASSLGGGSYNEQFF. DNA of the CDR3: TGTGCCAGCAGCTTAGGCGGGGGCTCCTACAATGAGCAGTTCTTC.

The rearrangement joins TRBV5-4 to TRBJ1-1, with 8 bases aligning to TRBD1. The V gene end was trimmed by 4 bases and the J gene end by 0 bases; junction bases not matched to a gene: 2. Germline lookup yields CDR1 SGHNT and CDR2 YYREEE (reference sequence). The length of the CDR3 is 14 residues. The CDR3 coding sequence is TGTGCCAGCAGCCTGGACAGGGTGAACACTGAAGCTTTCTTT. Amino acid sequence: CASSLDRVNTEAFF.

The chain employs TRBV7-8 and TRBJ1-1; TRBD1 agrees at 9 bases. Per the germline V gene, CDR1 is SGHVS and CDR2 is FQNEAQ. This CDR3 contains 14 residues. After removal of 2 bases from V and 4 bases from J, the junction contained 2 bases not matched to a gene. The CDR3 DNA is TGTGCCAGCAGCTTACACAGGGGGCTCACTGAAGCTTTCTTT. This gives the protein CASSLHRGLTEAFF.

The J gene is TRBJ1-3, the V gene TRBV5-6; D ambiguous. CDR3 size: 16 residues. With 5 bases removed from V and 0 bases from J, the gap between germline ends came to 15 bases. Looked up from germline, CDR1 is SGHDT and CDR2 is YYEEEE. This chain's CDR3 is CASSYTNEGSGNTIYF. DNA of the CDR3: TGTGCCAGCAGTTATACCAATGAGGGCTCTGGAAACACCATATATTTT.

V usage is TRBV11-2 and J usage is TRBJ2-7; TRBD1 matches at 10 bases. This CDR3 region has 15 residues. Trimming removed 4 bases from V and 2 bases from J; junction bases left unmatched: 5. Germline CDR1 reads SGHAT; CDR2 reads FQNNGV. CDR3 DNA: TGTGCCAGCAGCTGGGACAGGGGCCGAACCTACGAGCAGTACTTC. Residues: CASSWDRGRTYEQYF. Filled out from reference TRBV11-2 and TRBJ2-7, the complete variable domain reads EAGVAQSPRYKIIEKRQSVAFWCNPISGHATLYWYQQILGQGPKLLIQFQNNGVVDDSQLPKDRFSAERLKGVDSTLKIQPAKLEDSAVYLCASSWDRGRTYEQYFGPGTRLTVT.

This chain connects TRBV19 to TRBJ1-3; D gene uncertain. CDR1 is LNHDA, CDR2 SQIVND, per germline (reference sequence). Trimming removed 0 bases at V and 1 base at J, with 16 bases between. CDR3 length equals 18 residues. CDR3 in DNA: TGTGCCAGTAGTATAGATGGAGCAGGACTACTATCTGGAAACACCATATATTTT. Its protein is CASSIDGAGLLSGNTIYF. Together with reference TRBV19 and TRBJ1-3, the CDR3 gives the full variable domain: DGGITQSPKYLFRKEGQNVTLSCEQNLNHDAMYWYRQDPGQGLRLIYYSQIVNDFQKGDIAEGYSVSREKKESFPLTVTSAQKNPTAFYLCASSIDGAGLLSGNTIYFGEGSWLTVV.

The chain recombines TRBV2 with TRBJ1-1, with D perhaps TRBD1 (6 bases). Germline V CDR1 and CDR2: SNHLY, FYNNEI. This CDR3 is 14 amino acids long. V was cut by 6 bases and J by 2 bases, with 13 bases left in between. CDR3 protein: CASREGGGNTEAFF. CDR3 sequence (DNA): TGTGCCAGCAGAGAGGGTGGGGGCAACACTGAAGCTTTCTTT.

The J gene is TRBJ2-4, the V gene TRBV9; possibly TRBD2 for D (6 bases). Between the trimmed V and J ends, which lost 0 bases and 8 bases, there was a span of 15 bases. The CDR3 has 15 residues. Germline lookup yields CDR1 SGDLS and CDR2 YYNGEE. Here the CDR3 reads CASSVGRDSWDIQYF. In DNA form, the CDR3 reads TGTGCCAGCAGCGTAGGACGGGACTCCTGGGACATTCAGTACTTC.

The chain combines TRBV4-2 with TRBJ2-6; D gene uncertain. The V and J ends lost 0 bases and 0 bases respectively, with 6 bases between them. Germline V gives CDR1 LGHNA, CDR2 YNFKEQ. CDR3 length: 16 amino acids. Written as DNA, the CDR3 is TGTGCCAGCAGCCAAGATCTCGGCTCTGGGGCCAACGTCCTGACTTTC. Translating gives CASSQDLGSGANVLTF.

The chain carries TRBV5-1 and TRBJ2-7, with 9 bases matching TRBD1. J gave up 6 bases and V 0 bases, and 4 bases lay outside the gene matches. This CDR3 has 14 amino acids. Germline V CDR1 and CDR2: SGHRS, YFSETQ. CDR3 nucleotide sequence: TGCGCCAGCAGCTTGGCCGGGACAGGGAGCGAGCAGTACTTC. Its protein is CASSLAGTGSEQYF. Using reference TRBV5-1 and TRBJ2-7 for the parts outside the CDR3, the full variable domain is KAGVTQTPRYLIKTRGQQVTLSCSPISGHRSVSWYQQTPGQGLQFLFEYFSETQRNKGNFPGRFSGRQFSNSRSEMNVSTLELGDSALYLCASSLAGTGSEQYFGPGTRLTVT.

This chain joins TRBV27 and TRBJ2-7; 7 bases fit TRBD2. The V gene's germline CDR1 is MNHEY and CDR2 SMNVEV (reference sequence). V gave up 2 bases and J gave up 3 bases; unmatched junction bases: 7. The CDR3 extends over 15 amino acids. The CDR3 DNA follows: TGTGCCAGCAGTTTAGCGGGAGACCTAATCTACGAGCAGTACTTC. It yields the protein CASSLAGDLIYEQYF.

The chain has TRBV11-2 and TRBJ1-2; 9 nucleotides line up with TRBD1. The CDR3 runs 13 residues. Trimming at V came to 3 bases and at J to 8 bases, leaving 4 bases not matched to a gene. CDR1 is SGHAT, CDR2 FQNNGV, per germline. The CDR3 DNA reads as TGTGCCAGCAGCTTGGGACAGGGCCTCGGCTACACCTTC. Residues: CASSLGQGLGYTF. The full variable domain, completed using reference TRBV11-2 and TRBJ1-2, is EAGVAQSPRYKIIEKRQSVAFWCNPISGHATLYWYQQILGQGPKLLIQFQNNGVVDDSQLPKDRFSAERLKGVDSTLKIQPAKLEDSAVYLCASSLGQGLGYTFGSGTRLTVV.

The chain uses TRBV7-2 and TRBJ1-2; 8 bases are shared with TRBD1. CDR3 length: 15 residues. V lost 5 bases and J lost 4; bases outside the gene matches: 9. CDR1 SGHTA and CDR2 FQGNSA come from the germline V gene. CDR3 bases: TGTGCCAGCAGCGAGGGGACAGGATTCCTCTATGGCTACACCTTC. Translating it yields CASSEGTGFLYGYTF.

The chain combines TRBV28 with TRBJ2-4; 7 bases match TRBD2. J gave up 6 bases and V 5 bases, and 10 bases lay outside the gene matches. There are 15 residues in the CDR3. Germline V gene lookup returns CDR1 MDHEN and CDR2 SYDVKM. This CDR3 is CASSPLTSSGNIQYF. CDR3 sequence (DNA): TGTGCCAGCAGTCCCCTGACTAGCTCCGGAAACATTCAGTACTTC. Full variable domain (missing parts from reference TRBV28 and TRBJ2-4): DVKVTQSSRYLVKRTGEKVFLECVQDMDHENMFWYRQDPGLGLRLIYFSYDVKMKEKGDIPEGYSVSREKKERFSLILESASTNQTSMYLCASSPLTSSGNIQYFGAGTRLSVL.

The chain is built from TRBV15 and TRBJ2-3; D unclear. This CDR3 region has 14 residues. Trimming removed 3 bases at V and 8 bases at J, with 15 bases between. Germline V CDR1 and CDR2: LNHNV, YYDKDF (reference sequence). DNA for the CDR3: TGTGCCACCAGCAGTTCACTTTTGAGTGCTACGCAGTATTTT. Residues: CATSSSLLSATQYF. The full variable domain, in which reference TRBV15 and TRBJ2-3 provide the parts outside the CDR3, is DAMVIQNPRYQVTQFGKPVTLSCSQTLNHNVMYWYQQKSSQAPKLLFHYYDKDFNNEADTPDNFQSRRPNTSFCFLDIRSPGLGDTAMYLCATSSSLLSATQYFGPGTRLTVL.